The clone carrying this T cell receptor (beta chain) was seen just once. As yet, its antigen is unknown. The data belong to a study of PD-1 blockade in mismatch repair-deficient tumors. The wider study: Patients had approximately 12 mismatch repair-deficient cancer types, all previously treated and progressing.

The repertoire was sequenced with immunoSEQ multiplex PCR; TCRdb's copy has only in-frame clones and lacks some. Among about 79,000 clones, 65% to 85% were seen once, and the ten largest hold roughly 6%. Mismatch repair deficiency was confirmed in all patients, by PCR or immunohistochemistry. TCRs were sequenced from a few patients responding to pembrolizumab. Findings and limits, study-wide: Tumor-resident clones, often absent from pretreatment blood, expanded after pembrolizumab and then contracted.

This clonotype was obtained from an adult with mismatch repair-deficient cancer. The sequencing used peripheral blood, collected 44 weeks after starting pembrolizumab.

The CDR3 sequence: CASSFGRSYEQYF. Here the CDR3 DNA reads TGTGCCAGCTCTTTCGGCAGAAGCTACGAGCAGTACTTC. The chain combines TRBV18 with TRBJ2-7; D gene uncertain. Trimming stripped 6 bases from V and 3 bases from J, with 12 bases between. The CDR3 is 13 residues long. Germline-derived CDR1 and CDR2 are KGHSH and LQKENI.